The source of this T cell receptor beta chain is a study of blood T cell repertoires in COVID-19. Study-level information: Samples taken during acute and convalescent COVID-19 were collected in the United States, Italy and Spain.

The repertoire was sequenced with immunoSEQ multiplex PCR; TCRdb's copy has only in-frame clones and lacks some. The sample shows 150,000 to 200,000 clones, over 80% of them seen only once. The CDR3 runs to 14 residues. Trimming removed 7 bases from V and 6 bases from J, with 15 bases in between. Germline CDR1 and CDR2: SNHLY and FYNNEI. Cohorts were assigned according to the clinical history that participants reported. The sequence derives from a man in his 70s who had been exposed to COVID-19. The chain carries TRBV2 and TRBJ1-4, with D possibly TRBD1 on 6 matching bases. Sample: PBMCs or T cells enriched from blood (not recorded which). The CDR3: CASNEGVVDEKLFF. DNA of the CDR3: TGTGCCAGCAACGAGGGGGTGGTTGATGAAAAACTGTTTTTT.